The clone carrying this TCR beta chain was observed a handful of times. Its antigen is still unknown. Individual cDNA molecules each carried unique molecular identifiers attached by the library. TCRdb re-called the RACE reads through MiXCR, storing one row per CDR3 protein. The repertoire holds about 380,000 distinct CDR3 sequences, with 4.5% to 5.5% as singletons. The record originates from a study of human T cells and chemical hapten exposure. Study as a whole: Application of 0.01% DPC to the upper back was done by patch test, with a reading at 6 days. Patients, a majority of them female, were diagnosed with alopecia areata, totalis or universalis. Study-level points and caveats: Expanded TCR counts at PT1 were positively correlated with the patch test score.

The CDR3 extends over 14 amino acids. Germline V gene data show CDR1 as SEHNR and CDR2 as FQNEAQ (reference sequence). The V and J ends lost 7 bases and 2 bases respectively, with 13 bases between them. Described time point: pre-sensitization, week 0. Treatment noted: therapeutic diphenylcyclopropenone sensitization with weekly scalp DPC. The material sequenced was whole blood, taken in connection with sensitization to the hapten diphenylcyclopropenone (DPC). The clonotype originates from a woman aged 45-65 years with alopecia areata. Some clones in this sample may be carry-over from other donors' samples. V is TRBV7-9 and J is TRBJ2-3; D could derive from TRBD1 or TRBD2 (5 bases each). The CDR3 reads CASNVDGATDTQYF. The CDR3, as DNA: TGTGCCAGCAACGTTGACGGGGCCACAGATACGCAGTATTTT. The full variable domain, with the rest looked up from reference TRBV7-9 and TRBJ2-3, is DTGVSQNPRHKITKRGQNVTFRCDPISEHNRLYWYRQTLGQGPEFLTYFQNEAQLEKSRLLSDRFSAERPKGSFSTLEIQRTEQGDSAMYLCASNVDGATDTQYFGPGTRLTVL.